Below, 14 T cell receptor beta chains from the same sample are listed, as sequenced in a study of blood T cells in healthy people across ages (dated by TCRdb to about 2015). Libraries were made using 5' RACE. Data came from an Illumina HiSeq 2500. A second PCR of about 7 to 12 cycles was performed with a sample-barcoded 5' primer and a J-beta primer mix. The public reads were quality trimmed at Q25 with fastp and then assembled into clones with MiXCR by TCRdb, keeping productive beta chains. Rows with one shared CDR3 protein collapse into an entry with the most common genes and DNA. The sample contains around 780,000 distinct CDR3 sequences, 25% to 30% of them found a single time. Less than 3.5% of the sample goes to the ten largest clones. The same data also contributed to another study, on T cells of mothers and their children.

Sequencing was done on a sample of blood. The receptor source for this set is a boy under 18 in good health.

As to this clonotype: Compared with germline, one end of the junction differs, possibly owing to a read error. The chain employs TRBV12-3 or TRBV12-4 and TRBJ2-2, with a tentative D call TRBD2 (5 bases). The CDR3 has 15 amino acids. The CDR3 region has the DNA TGTGCCTGCAGCCCTACTAGTCCGAGGACCGGGGAGCTGTTTTTT. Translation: CACSPTSPRTGELFF.

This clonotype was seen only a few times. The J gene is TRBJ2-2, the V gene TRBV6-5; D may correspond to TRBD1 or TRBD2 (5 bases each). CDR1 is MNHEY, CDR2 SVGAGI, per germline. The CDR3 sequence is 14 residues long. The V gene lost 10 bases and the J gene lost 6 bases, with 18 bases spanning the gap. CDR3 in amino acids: CANSSGTVSGELFF. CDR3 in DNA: TGTGCCAACAGCTCCGGGACGGTCTCCGGGGAGCTGTTTTTT.

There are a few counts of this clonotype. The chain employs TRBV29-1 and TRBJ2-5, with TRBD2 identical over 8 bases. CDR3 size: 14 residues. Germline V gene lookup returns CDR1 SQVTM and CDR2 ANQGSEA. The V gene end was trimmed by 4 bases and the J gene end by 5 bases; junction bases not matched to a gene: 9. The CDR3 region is CSVVRGTSPETQYF. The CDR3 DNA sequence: TGCAGCGTTGTGAGGGGGACTAGTCCGGAGACCCAGTACTTC.

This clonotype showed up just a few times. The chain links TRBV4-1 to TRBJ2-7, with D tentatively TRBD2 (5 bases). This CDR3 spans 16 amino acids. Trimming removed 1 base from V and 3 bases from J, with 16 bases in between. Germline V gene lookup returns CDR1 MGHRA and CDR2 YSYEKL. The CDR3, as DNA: TGCGCCAGCAGCCAAGTCTTTGTCGGGGTTAACTACGAGCAGTACTTC. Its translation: CASSQVFVGVNYEQYF.

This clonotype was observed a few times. Written as DNA, the CDR3 is TGTGCCAGCAGCCTCACTAGCGGGGGGTCCGGGGAGCTGTTTTTT. The encoded protein is CASSLTSGGSGELFF. This chain uses TRBV3-1 with TRBJ2-2; 12 nucleotides match TRBD2. V was clipped by 4 bases and J by 6 bases; unmatched bases: 3. Germline V gene data show CDR1 as LGHDT and CDR2 as YNNKEL (reference sequence). This CDR3 region has 15 residues.

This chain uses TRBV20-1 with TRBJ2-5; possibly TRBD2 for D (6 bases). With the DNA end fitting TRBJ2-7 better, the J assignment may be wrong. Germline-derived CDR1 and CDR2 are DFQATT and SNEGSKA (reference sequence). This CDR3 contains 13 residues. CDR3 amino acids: CSAKGPGAYEQYF. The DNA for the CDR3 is TGCAGTGCTAAAGGCCCGGGGGCCTACGAGCAGTACTTC.

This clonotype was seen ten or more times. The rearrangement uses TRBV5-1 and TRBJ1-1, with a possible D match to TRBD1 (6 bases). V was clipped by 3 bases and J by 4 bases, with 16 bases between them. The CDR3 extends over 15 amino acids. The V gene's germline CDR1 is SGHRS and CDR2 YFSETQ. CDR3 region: CASSSSRGSGTEAFF. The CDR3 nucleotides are TGCGCCAGCAGCTCGAGCAGGGGTTCAGGCACTGAAGCTTTCTTT.

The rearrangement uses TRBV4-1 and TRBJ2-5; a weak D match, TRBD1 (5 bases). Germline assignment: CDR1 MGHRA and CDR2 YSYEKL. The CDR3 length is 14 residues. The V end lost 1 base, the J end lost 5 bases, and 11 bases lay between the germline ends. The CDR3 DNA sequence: TGCGCCAGCAGCCAAGCGGCAGGGAAGGAGACCCAGTACTTC. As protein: CASSQAAGKETQYF.

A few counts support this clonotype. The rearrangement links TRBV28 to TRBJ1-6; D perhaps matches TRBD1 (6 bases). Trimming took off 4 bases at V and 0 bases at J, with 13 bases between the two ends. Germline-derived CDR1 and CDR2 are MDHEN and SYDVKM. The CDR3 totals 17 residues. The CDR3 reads CASSSYGQSSYNSPLHF. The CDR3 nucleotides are TGTGCCAGCAGTTCCTACGGACAGAGCTCCTATAATTCACCCCTCCACTTT.

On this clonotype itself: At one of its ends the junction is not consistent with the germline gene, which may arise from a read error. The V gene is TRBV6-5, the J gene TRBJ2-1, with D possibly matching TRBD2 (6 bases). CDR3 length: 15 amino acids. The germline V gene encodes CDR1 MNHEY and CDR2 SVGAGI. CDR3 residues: CVSSFILAAYNEQFF. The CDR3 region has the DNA TGTGTCAGCAGTTTCATACTAGCAGCATACAATGAGCAGTTCTTC.

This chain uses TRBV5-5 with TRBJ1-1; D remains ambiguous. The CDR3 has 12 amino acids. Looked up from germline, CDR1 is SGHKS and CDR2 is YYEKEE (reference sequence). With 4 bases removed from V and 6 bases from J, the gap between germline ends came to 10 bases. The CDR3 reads CASSKWVAEAFF. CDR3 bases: TGTGCCAGCAGCAAATGGGTAGCTGAAGCTTTCTTT.

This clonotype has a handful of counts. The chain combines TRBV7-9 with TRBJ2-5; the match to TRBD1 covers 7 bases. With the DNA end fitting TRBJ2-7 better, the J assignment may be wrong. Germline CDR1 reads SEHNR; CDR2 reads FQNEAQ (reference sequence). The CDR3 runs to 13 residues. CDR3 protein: CASSMGTVYEQYF. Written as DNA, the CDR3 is TGTGCCAGCAGCATGGGGACAGTCTACGAGCAGTACTTC.

CDR3 sequence reads: CSARMAGNEQYF. CDR3 sequence (DNA): TGCAGTGCTAGGATGGCGGGGAACGAGCAGTACTTC. V and J are TRBV20-1 and TRBJ2-5, with D perhaps TRBD2 (6 bases). Judging by the DNA end, TRBJ2-7 fits better; the J call may be wrong. Germline assignment: CDR1 DFQATT and CDR2 SNEGSKA (reference sequence). There are 12 residues in the CDR3.

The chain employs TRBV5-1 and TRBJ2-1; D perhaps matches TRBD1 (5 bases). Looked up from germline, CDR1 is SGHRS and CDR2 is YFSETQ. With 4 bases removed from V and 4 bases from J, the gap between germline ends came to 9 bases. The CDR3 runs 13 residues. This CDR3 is CASSHRWYNEQFF. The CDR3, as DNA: TGCGCCAGCAGCCACAGGTGGTACAATGAGCAGTTCTTC.